A single sample gave rise to the 30 T cell receptor beta chains below, sequenced in a study of T cells expressing NK-cell markers. TCRdb re-called the 5' RACE reads; one entry per CDR3 protein, DNA not given. The record lists about 170,000 distinct CDR3 sequences, of which the ten most abundant hold over 20%. Source material: blood T cells: a sorted CD56 or NKG2C T cell subset, CD4+ or CD8+ T cells, or bulk PBMC T cells (not recorded which). The receptors were sampled from a man between 18 and 69 years old in good health.

CDR3 sequence reads: CASSAGGGGYEQYF. The V gene is TRBV9, the J gene TRBJ2-7; no DNA is available, so the TRBD2 call from TCRdb remains unchecked. CDR3 length: 14 residues. CDR1 and CDR2 from the germline V gene are SGDLS and YYNGEE.

The chain uses TRBV12-3 or TRBV12-4 and TRBJ2-5; as DNA is missing, the TRBD1 call by TCRdb cannot be tested. The CDR3 runs to 15 residues. CDR3 loop: CASSPIGGRQETQYF.

The chain carries TRBV12-3 or TRBV12-4 and TRBJ2-7; TCRdb's D call of TRBD1 is untestable without DNA. The length of the CDR3 is 17 residues. The CDR3 spells CASSLKQVSSYYYEQYF.

This rearrangement joins TRBV4-1 to TRBJ2-7; without DNA, the TCRdb call of TRBD2 cannot be checked. In germline, CDR1 is MGHRA, CDR2 YSYEKL. The CDR3 contains 15 residues. This CDR3 is CASSQGLAAAYEQYF.

The chain has TRBV5-6 and TRBJ2-5; TCRdb's assignment of TRBD2 cannot be checked, as there is no DNA. The length of the CDR3 is 12 residues. Germline V gives CDR1 SGHDT, CDR2 YYEEEE. The CDR3 is CASSFGGGAQYF. Filled out from reference TRBV5-6 and TRBJ2-5, the complete variable domain reads DAGVTQSPTHLIKTRGQQVTLRCSPKSGHDTVSWYQQALGQGPQFIFQYYEEEERQRGNFPDRFSGHQFPNYSSELNVNALLLGDSALYLCASSFGGGAQYFGPGTRLLVL.

J is TRBJ2-1 and V is TRBV7-9; lacking DNA, the TRBD1 call made by TCRdb goes unchecked. Germline V gene lookup returns CDR1 SEHNR and CDR2 FQNEAQ (reference sequence). The CDR3 length is 17 residues. This CDR3 is CASSTQQADSPYNEQFF.

The chain employs TRBV14 and TRBJ1-5. Germline V gene sequence: CDR1 SGHDN, CDR2 FVKESK. The CDR3 consists of 13 residues. CDR3 amino acids: CASSLRSNQPQHF.

The chain joins TRBV11-2 to TRBJ2-3. CDR1 SGHAT and CDR2 FQNNGV come from the germline V gene. This CDR3 has 15 residues. The CDR3 loop is CASSQIGGRADTQYF.

This sequence joins TRBV25-1 and TRBJ2-7; TCRdb's D call, TRBD2, is unchecked because there is no DNA. This CDR3 is built from 14 residues. The germline gives CDR1 MGHDK, CDR2 SYGVNS. The CDR3 sequence is CASSESGGGREQYF.

The V and J genes are TRBV12-3 or TRBV12-4 and TRBJ1-2; no DNA is available, so the TRBD1 call from TCRdb remains unchecked. This CDR3 is 14 amino acids long. The CDR3 sequence is CASSPGTGGYGYTF.

The CDR3 protein is CASSELAGGPGELFF. J is TRBJ2-2 and V is TRBV6-1; as DNA is missing, the TRBD2 call by TCRdb cannot be tested. The CDR3 has 15 residues. Germline CDR1 reads MNHNS; CDR2 reads SASEGT.

The chain uses TRBV27 and TRBJ2-7; lacking DNA, the TRBD2 call made by TCRdb goes unchecked. CDR1 and CDR2 from the germline V gene are MNHEY and SMNVEV (reference sequence). CDR3 length equals 13 residues. CDR3 residues: CASALGPLYEQYF.

This sequence joins TRBV20-1 and TRBJ2-7; as DNA is missing, the TRBD1 call by TCRdb cannot be tested. The V gene's germline CDR1 is DFQATT and CDR2 SNEGSKA (reference sequence). This CDR3 comprises 14 residues. CDR3 sequence reads: CSAPADRVTYEQYF.

This chain links TRBV5-6 with TRBJ2-3; TCRdb names TRBD2, which stays unverified in the absence of DNA. The CDR3 runs to 16 residues. Germline CDR1 reads SGHDT; CDR2 reads YYEEEE. The CDR3 reads CASSLRLAGVGDTQYF.

The chain employs TRBV5-6 and TRBJ1-6; TCRdb selects TRBD1, and the lack of DNA leaves this call unchecked. The germline gives CDR1 SGHDT, CDR2 YYEEEE. The CDR3 has 19 residues. CDR3 sequence reads: CASSRDRALTRGHNSPLHF.

The rearrangement links TRBV6-1 to TRBJ2-2; TCRdb's D call of TRBD1 is untestable without DNA. This CDR3 is built from 15 residues. Per the germline V gene, CDR1 is MNHNS and CDR2 is SASEGT. The CDR3 region is CASSSTTGGIGELFF.

V usage is TRBV19 and J usage is TRBJ1-2; checking the TCRdb D call of TRBD1 is not possible without DNA. Germline V gives CDR1 LNHDA, CDR2 SQIVND (reference sequence). CDR3 length: 14 residues. Here the CDR3 reads CASIPRDDPYGYTF.

This rearrangement joins TRBV5-1 to TRBJ2-1. This CDR3 spans 16 amino acids. Germline lookup yields CDR1 SGHRS and CDR2 YFSETQ. Here the CDR3 reads CASSLEGGTSYNEQFF.

The chain has TRBV4-2 and TRBJ1-6. The CDR3 is made up of 15 amino acids. The germline gives CDR1 LGHNA, CDR2 YNFKEQ. The CDR3 loop reads CASSHQEGQNSPLHF.

The V call is TRBV7-9, the J call TRBJ2-7; TCRdb gives TRBD1 as the D gene, but with no DNA this cannot be confirmed. The CDR3 totals 15 residues. Germline lookup yields CDR1 SEHNR and CDR2 FQNEAQ (reference sequence). The CDR3 is CASTTPTGVGYEQYF.

The CDR3 reads CASSPRLTITDTQYF. The chain uses TRBV2 and TRBJ2-3; TCRdb lists TRBD1, though no DNA is available to test this call. Germline V gene data show CDR1 as SNHLY and CDR2 as FYNNEI. The CDR3 is 15 amino acids.

This rearrangement joins TRBV3-1 to TRBJ2-5; TCRdb picks TRBD2, but there is no DNA to check that call. The CDR3 is 16 amino acids. CDR1 and CDR2 (germline): LGHDT, YNNKEL (reference sequence). The CDR3: CASSDIRGGASETQYF.

CDR3 amino acids: CASSPSGGQDEQYF. V usage is TRBV12-3 or TRBV12-4 and J usage is TRBJ2-7; there is no DNA to check the TCRdb D call of TRBD2. The CDR3 contains 14 residues.

The chain employs TRBV6-5 and TRBJ2-5; the TCRdb call, TRBD2, lacks DNA for checking. The CDR3 is made up of 17 amino acids. The germline V gene encodes CDR1 MNHEY and CDR2 SVGAGI. This chain's CDR3 is CASSYSGGAGEQETQYF.

CDR3 protein: CASSFNTGHTGELFF. The genes are TRBV7-8 and TRBJ2-2; TCRdb lists TRBD1, though no DNA is available to test this call. Germline CDR1 is SGHVS and CDR2 is FQNEAQ. CDR3 length: 15 amino acids.

This rearrangement joins TRBV12-3 or TRBV12-4 to TRBJ2-3; TCRdb outputs TRBD1, but without DNA this stays unchecked. The CDR3 has 15 amino acids. The CDR3: CASSPGTGVEDTQYF.

The V call is TRBV7-3, the J call TRBJ2-7; the D gene TCRdb calls, TRBD1, cannot be checked with no DNA. This CDR3 spans 17 amino acids. CDR1 is SGHTA, CDR2 FQGTGA, per germline. The chain's CDR3 is CASSLGTGGPSSYEQYF.

The chain joins TRBV19 to TRBJ2-2; TCRdb outputs TRBD1, but without DNA this stays unchecked. The CDR3 loop spans 14 amino acids. In germline, CDR1 is LNHDA, CDR2 SQIVND (reference sequence). CDR3 residues: CAGGQGGNTGELFF.

The CDR3 here is CASSLAGYGTIGETQYF. The rearrangement links TRBV5-4 to TRBJ2-5; TCRdb lists TRBD2, though no DNA is available to test this call. From germline, CDR1 is SGHNT and CDR2 YYREEE (reference sequence). There are 17 residues in the CDR3.

The chain uses TRBV28 and TRBJ2-1; TCRdb outputs TRBD2, but without DNA this stays unchecked. This CDR3 is built from 14 residues. CDR1 is MDHEN, CDR2 SYDVKM, per germline. CDR3 sequence: CASSSTSGVGEQFF. The complete variable domain, with remaining parts taken from reference TRBV28 and TRBJ2-1, reads DVKVTQSSRYLVKRTGEKVFLECVQDMDHENMFWYRQDPGLGLRLIYFSYDVKMKEKGDIPEGYSVSREKKERFSLILESASTNQTSMYLCASSSTSGVGEQFFGPGTRLTVL.